This T cell receptor (beta chain) was obtained from a study of T-cell reconstitution after alpha-beta-depleted transplantation in children. Unique molecular identifiers were incorporated into the prepared TCRbeta library. TCRdb re-analysed the PCR reads in MiXCR, keeping a single row per CDR3 protein. The repertoire includes almost 400,000 distinct CDR3 sequences, 20% of them detected once, and 3% to 4% sits in the top ten. The CDR3 loop spans 13 amino acids. Trimming stripped 5 bases from V and 3 bases from J, with 7 bases between. Germline CDR1 is SGHVS and CDR2 is FNYEAQ. V is TRBV7-6 and J is TRBJ2-2; D gene unclear. This TCR was sampled from a human donor who donated a stem cell graft to a child with acute myeloid leukemia. The source was PBMCs from the stem cell graft donor, collected from the stem cell graft. CDR3 bases: TGTGCCAGCAGCCCTGGCTACACCGGGGAGCTGTTTTTT. It is translated as CASSPGYTGELFF.